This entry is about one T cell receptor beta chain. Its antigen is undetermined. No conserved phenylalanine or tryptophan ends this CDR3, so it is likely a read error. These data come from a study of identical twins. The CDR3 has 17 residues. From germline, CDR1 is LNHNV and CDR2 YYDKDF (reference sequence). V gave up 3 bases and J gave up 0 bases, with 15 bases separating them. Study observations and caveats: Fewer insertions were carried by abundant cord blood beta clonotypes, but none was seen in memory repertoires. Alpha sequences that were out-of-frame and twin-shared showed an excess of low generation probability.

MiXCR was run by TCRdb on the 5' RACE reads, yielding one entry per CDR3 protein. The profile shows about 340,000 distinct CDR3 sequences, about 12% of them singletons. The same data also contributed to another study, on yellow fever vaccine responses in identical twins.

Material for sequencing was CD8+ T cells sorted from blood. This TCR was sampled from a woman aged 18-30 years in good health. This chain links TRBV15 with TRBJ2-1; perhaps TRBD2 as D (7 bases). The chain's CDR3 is CATSSPAGATSYNEQFL. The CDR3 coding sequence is TGTGCCACCAGCAGCCCCGCGGGGGCCACCTCCTACAATGAGCAGTTCCTC.